These T cell receptor beta chains were read from a single sample in a study of beta chain features in type 1 diabetes. Clones were read by immunoSEQ multiplex PCR, and TCRdb kept only the in-frame ones, dropping some. The table records hundreds of thousands of clones, 10% to 15% of them present only once. Source material: naive CD4+ T cells from blood. These receptors came from a man between 18 and 35 years old with type 1 diabetes. CDR3s include the opening cysteine and the closing phenylalanine or tryptophan. Fields, in order: clone size, J gene, D gene, V gene, CDR3 protein, CDR3 DNA. D genes are given only for firm matches. Some rows have no size entry. The others give once, few or many, or a class for an expanded clone.

>few|TRBJ1-5|TRBD1|TRBV7-9
CASSTGANQPQHF
TGTGCCAGCAGTACAGGGGCTAATCAGCCCCAGCATTTT
>-|TRBJ2-2|-|TRBV14
CASSPGPGELFF
TGTGCCAGCAGCCCCGGTCCCGGGGAGCTGTTTTTT
>-|TRBJ1-2|TRBD1|TRBV29-1
CSAPVGGTADGYTF
TGCAGCGCCCCGGTCGGTGGGACAGCAGATGGCTACACCTTC
>few|TRBJ1-4|-|TRBV30
CAWSVGLHRKGMFF
TGTGCCTGGAGTGTGGGGCTACACCGGAAAGGGATGTTTTTT
>few|TRBJ1-4|-|TRBV9
CASSGMGTAGEKLFF
TGTGCCAGCAGTGGGATGGGCACGGCAGGAGAAAAACTGTTTTTT
>-|TRBJ1-6|-|TRBV4-1
CASSQDGGSPLHF
TGCGCCAGCAGCCAAGATGGGGGTTCACCCCTCCACTTT
>few|TRBJ1-1|TRBD1|TRBV5-1
CASALLGGTGDTEAFF
TGCGCCAGCGCACTACTGGGCGGGACAGGGGACACTGAAGCTTTCTTT
>few|TRBJ1-3|-|TRBV4-1
CASSQEPQGGHTIYF
TGCGCCAGCAGCCAAGAACCACAGGGAGGGCACACCATATATTTT
>-|TRBJ2-3|TRBD1|TRBV5-1
CASSPARQGPDTQYF
TGCGCCAGCAGCCCGGCCCGACAGGGTCCAGATACGCAGTATTTT
>-|TRBJ2-1|TRBD1|TRBV2
CASLRDRGNEQFF
TGTGCCAGCCTCCGGGACAGGGGGAATGAGCAGTTCTTC
>few|TRBJ2-6|-|TRBV25-1
CASSGGSGANVLTF
TGTGCCAGCAGTGGCGGCTCTGGGGCCAACGTCCTGACTTTC
>few|TRBJ1-6|-|TRBV19
CASGNRAAYNSPLHF
TGTGCCAGTGGTAATCGGGCTGCCTATAATTCACCCCTCCACTTT
>few|TRBJ2-5|TRBD1|TRBV30
CAWSGGQGPQETQYF
TGTGCCTGGAGTGGGGGACAGGGGCCCCAAGAGACCCAGTACTTC
>few|TRBJ2-3|-|TRBV2
CASRDNTDTQYF
TGTGCCTCCCGGGACAACACAGATACGCAGTATTTT
>-|TRBJ2-1|TRBD1|TRBV6-1
CASNVDRATYNEQFF
TGTGCCAGCAATGTTGACAGGGCGACCTACAATGAGCAGTTCTTC
>few|TRBJ2-7|-|TRBV13
CASSLVRGSSYEQYF
TGTGCCAGCAGCTTAGTTCGGGGGTCCTCCTACGAGCAGTACTTC
>-|TRBJ1-4|TRBD1|TRBV25-1
CASSEARTGGNEKLFF
TGTGCCAGCAGTGAAGCCCGGACAGGGGGAAATGAAAAACTGTTTTTT
>few|TRBJ2-7|TRBD1|TRBV29-1
CSVSPDRTLYEQYF
TGCAGCGTTTCCCCGGACAGGACCTTGTACGAGCAGTACTTC
>-|TRBJ2-7|-|TRBV18
CASSPRRDSSNEQYF
TGTGCCAGCTCACCGCGGCGGGATTCAAGTAACGAGCAGTACTTC
>-|TRBJ1-2|-|TRBV28
CASSFRGAYGYTF
TGTGCCAGCAGTTTCAGGGGAGCCTATGGCTACACCTTC
>few|TRBJ2-3|-|TRBV28
CASSSPPAGTDTQYF
TGTGCCAGCAGTTCCCCTCCGGCGGGAACAGATACGCAGTATTTT
>-|TRBJ1-2|-|TRBV5-4
CASSSREGGYTF
TGTGCCAGCAGCTCGAGGGAGGGTGGCTACACCTTC
>-|TRBJ1-2|TRBD1|TRBV14
CASSQGYRGAYGYTF
TGTGCCAGCAGCCAAGGGTACAGGGGCGCTTATGGCTACACCTTC
>-|TRBJ1-1|-|TRBV5-6
CASSLYEEAFF
TGTGCCAGCAGCTTGTATGAAGAAGCTTTCTTT
>few|TRBJ2-7|TRBD1|TRBV14
CASSPDRGSGRVYEQYF
TGTGCCAGCAGCCCGGACAGGGGCTCGGGGAGGGTCTACGAGCAGTACTTC
>-|TRBJ1-6|-|TRBV5-4
CASTLEANSPLHF
TGTGCCAGCACCTTGGAGGCCAATTCACCCCTCCACTTT
>-|TRBJ1-2|-|TRBV2
CASSEHRVQGYGYTF
TGTGCCAGCAGTGAACACAGGGTACAGGGCTATGGCTACACCTTC
>-|TRBJ2-5|TRBD2|TRBV19
CALTSGDFSSYQETQYF
TGTGCCTTGACTAGCGGGGATTTTTCTTCTTACCAAGAGACCCAGTACTTC
>-|TRBJ1-5|-|TRBV4-2
CASSQQPDSNQPQHF
TGTGCCAGCAGCCAGCAGCCGGATAGCAATCAGCCCCAGCATTTT
>few|TRBJ2-3|TRBD1|TRBV30
CAWSVATGVSGTDTQYF
TGTGCCTGGAGTGTAGCAACAGGGGTGAGTGGGACAGATACGCAGTATTTT
>-|TRBJ2-7|-|TRBV18
CASSPQTASVPYEQYF
TGTGCCAGCTCACCACAGACAGCTTCCGTACCCTACGAGCAGTACTTC
>-|TRBJ1-6|TRBD1|TRBV30
CAWSGQGNSPLHF
TGTGCCTGGAGTGGACAGGGAAATTCACCCCTCCACTTT
>-|TRBJ2-5|TRBD2|TRBV7-6
CASSPLAGGQETQYF
TGTGCCAGCAGCCCACTAGCGGGGGGGCAAGAGACCCAGTACTTC